This paragraph covers one T cell receptor (beta chain) sequence. The antigen it recognizes is unknown. Within one base of it there is no much larger clone, and no base qualities were kept. The source of the sample is a study of neoadjuvant anti-PD-1 for oral cavity cancer (dated by TCRdb to the early 2020s). About the investigation overall: Three to four biweekly doses of nivolumab at 3 mg/kg were mostly administered to patients before curative-intent surgical resection. The parent correlative cohort included about a dozen patients, with an approximately 30% response rate. For patients who did not progress, a fourth nivolumab dose was given around day 43, followed by definitive surgical resection on days 50-56. Patients with complete response, partial response or stable disease by RECIST 1.1 were defined as responders, whereas patients with progression were defined as non-responders. What the work shows at the level of the full study, not this receptor alone: Higher pretreatment blood Treg/Th17 ratios correlated with both higher pretreatment blood TCRbeta clonality and lower post-treatment tumor TCRbeta clonality. The TCR analyses had only a few patients in each response group, and the authors called for validation in larger cohorts. Within PBMCs, T cell clonality (Gini index) was significantly higher in non-responders than responders after neoadjuvant nivolumab.

Reading the label with the study, this specimen's time point is: after neoadjuvant nivolumab, at surgical resection. Patients had been newly diagnosed with stage II-IVA oral cavity squamous cell carcinoma, and no prior systemic or radiation treatment had been given to the patients. The cohort consisted of patients with HPV-negative, locally advanced oral cavity squamous cell carcinoma. No culture maintenance or expansion was done, as the peripheral blood mononuclear cells went straight to analysis. Samples came from a longitudinal correlative study of a single-arm phase II trial of neoadjuvant nivolumab in oral cavity squamous cell carcinoma. Genomic DNA-based TCRbeta sequencing was performed on subject-matched pre- and post-treatment PBMCs and tumors from three responders and three non-responders. Peripheral blood mononuclear cells were drawn once before nivolumab treatment and a second time after treatment, when surgery took place. The Maxwell RSC DNA from Cells kit was used to extract genomic DNA from PBMCs.

Reading the germline V gene gives CDR1 LGHNA and CDR2 YNFKEQ. The CDR3 measures 15 amino acids from cysteine to phenylalanine. Just CDR3 DNA is preserved here, 45 bases in frame from base 1. V lost 4 bases and J lost 10 bases, and the count of bases not matched to a germline gene is 4. For deep sequencing of PBMC libraries, mostly roughly 0.5 ug of input genomic DNA was used, and six replicates were run per sample. The immunoSEQ hsTCRbeta kit was used to prepare TCRbeta libraries, following the manufacturer's instructions. An Illumina NovaSeq 6000 S4 flow cell was used to sequence the final libraries, which had first been combined to 3 nM. Under the source paper's analysis protocol: Raw data preprocessing and quality control were performed with the immunoSEQ Analyzer. The analysis was restricted to productive rearrangements, with each unique CDR3 amino acid sequence defining a clonotype. Using the R package tcR, the researchers computed the Gini-Simpson index as their estimate of repertoire clonality. Student's t test was used to compare Gini indices, while Pearson correlation assessed associations with tumor size change. The table was pulled from immuneACCESS by TCRdb, which kept in-frame rearrangements only. Such tables lose some clones; where checked, under half of the loss comes from unresolved V genes, and the rest has no known cause. V, J and clone size reflect that table, while D and trimming were determined from the DNA. Here the sample has around 13,000 clones; 60% to 75% occur a single time. Roughly 2% of the sample comes from the top ten.

The V and J genes are TRBV4-2 and TRBJ2-1; 16 nucleotides in the junction match TRBD2. Sequenced material: PBMCs, taken after nivolumab (anti-PD-1) treatment. The sequence was collected from a person aged 40-85 years with oral cavity squamous cell carcinoma. The CDR3 reads CASSRGTSGREEQFF. The DNA sequence follows: TGTGCCAGCAGCCGCGGGACTAGCGGGAGGGAAGAGCAGTTCTTC.